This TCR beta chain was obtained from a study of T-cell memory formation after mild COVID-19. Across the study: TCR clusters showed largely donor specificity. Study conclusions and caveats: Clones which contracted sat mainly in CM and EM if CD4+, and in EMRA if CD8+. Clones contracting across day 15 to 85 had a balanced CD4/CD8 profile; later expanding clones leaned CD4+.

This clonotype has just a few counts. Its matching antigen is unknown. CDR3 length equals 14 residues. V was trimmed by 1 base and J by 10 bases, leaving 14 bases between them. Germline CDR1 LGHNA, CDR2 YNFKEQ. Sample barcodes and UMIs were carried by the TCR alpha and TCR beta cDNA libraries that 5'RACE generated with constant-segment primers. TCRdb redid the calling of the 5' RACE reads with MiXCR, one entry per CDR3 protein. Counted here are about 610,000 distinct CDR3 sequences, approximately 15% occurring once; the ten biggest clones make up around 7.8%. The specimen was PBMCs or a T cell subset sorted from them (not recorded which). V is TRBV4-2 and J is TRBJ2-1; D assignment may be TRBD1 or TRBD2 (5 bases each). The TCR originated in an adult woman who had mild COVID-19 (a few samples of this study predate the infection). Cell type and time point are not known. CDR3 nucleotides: TGTGCCAGCAGCCAAGGGGAATTCGGGACCGAGCAGTTCTTC. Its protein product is CASSQGEFGTEQFF.